The present entry profiles one TCR beta chain with its context. The data were obtained in a study of shared clonotypes between healthy human individuals. V was shortened by 5 bases and J by 0 bases, with 16 bases between the two germline ends. This CDR3 is 16 amino acids long. Germline V gene lookup returns CDR1 SGHVS and CDR2 FNYEAQ. Only in-frame clones appear in the TCRdb table, and some are missing; sequencing was by immunoSEQ multiplex PCR. The table records some 500,000 clones, 90% to 96% of them present only once. The specimen sequenced was naive CD4+ T cells sorted from blood. The subset denotes: CD45RA+ positively selected. The TCR was taken from a woman under 40 in good health. The chain is built from TRBV7-6 and TRBJ2-5; D is perhaps TRBD1 (5 bases). The CDR3 DNA sequence: TGTGCCAGCAGCCGCGGAGATCTCAGGGACCAAGAGACCCAGTACTTC. It is translated as CASSRGDLRDQETQYF. Full variable domain (outside the CDR3, taken from reference TRBV7-6 and TRBJ2-5): GAGVSQSPRYKVTKRGQDVALRCDPISGHVSLYWYRQALGQGPEFLTYFNYEAQQDKSGLPNDRFSAERPEGSISTLTIQRTEQRDSAMYRCASSRGDLRDQETQYFGPGTRLLVL.